A selection of T cell receptor beta chains follows, all from one sample in a study of long-term antiretroviral therapy in people with HIV. Assay used: immunoSEQ multiplex PCR; TCRdb lists only in-frame clones, some missing. The table lists around 39,000 clones, 75% to 90% of them singletons. Sequencing was performed on unsorted PBMCs, taken 1 year after starting antiretroviral therapy. The source is a man aged 18 to 35 with HIV. CDR3s include the opening cysteine and the closing phenylalanine or tryptophan. D genes are given only for firm matches. The size entry is marked missing in some rows and otherwise reads once, few, many or a size class.

>TRBJ1-2|TRBV6-1|NA|14|NA
CASSASGKDYGYTF
TGTGCCAGCAGTGCATCGGGCAAGGACTATGGCTACACCTTC
>TRBJ2-3|TRBV6-1|NA|13|once
CASSVGRADTQYF
TGTGCCAGCAGTGTCGGCAGGGCAGATACGCAGTATTTT
>TRBJ1-5|TRBV18|TRBD1|14|NA
CASSSGQGNQPQHF
TGTGCCAGCTCATCGGGACAGGGCAATCAGCCCCAGCATTTT
>TRBJ1-1|TRBV7-6|NA|15|NA
CASSSVDGGNTEAFF
TGTGCCAGCAGCTCCGTTGACGGGGGGAACACTGAAGCTTTCTTT
>TRBJ2-7|TRBV7-9|NA|15|few
CASSPRRDMSYEQYF
TGTGCCAGCAGCCCGCGCCGGGACATGTCGTACGAGCAGTACTTC
>TRBJ1-5|TRBV5-5|NA|14|NA
CASSLDGTNQPQHF
TGTGCCAGCAGCTTAGACGGGACCAATCAGCCCCAGCATTTT
>TRBJ2-3|TRBV13|NA|15|NA
CASSSPAGSTDTQYF
TGTGCCAGCAGCTCCCCCGCCGGGAGCACAGATACGCAGTATTTT
>TRBJ2-4|TRBV11-2|NA|18|NA
CASSLVTQLSLAKNIQYF
TGTGCCAGCAGCTTAGTTACTCAGTTAAGCCTAGCCAAAAACATTCAGTACTTC
>TRBJ2-4|TRBV6-1|NA|17|NA
CASSGDGRRWAKNIQYF
TGTGCCAGCAGTGGGGACGGACGGCGGTGGGCCAAAAACATTCAGTACTTC
>TRBJ1-1|TRBV5-6|NA|12|NA
CASSLGVREAFF
TGTGCCAGCAGCTTGGGGGTTAGGGAAGCTTTCTTT
>TRBJ1-4|TRBV29-1|NA|15|NA
CSVAVGSATSEKLFF
TGCAGCGTCGCCGTTGGATCTGCTACTTCGGAAAAACTGTTTTTT
>TRBJ2-7|TRBV4-1|NA|14|NA
CASSTPRGTYEQYF
TGCGCCAGCTCTACGCCTAGGGGTACTTACGAGCAGTACTTC
>TRBJ1-1|TRBV12-5|NA|12|NA
CASREGFTEAFF
TGTGCTAGTAGAGAAGGGTTCACTGAAGCTTTCTTT
>TRBJ1-4|TRBV14|TRBD1|17|NA
CASSQEPAGRGDEKLFF
TGTGCCAGCAGCCAAGAACCGGCGGGCAGGGGGGATGAAAAACTGTTTTTT
>TRBJ2-5|TRBV28|TRBD2|16|medium-sized
CASSSPFGTSDETQYF
TGTGCCAGCAGTTCCCCCTTCGGGACTAGCGACGAGACCCAGTACTTC
>TRBJ1-3|TRBV6-6|TRBD1|16|NA
CASSYSTGEAGNTIYF
TGTGCCAGCAGTTACTCGACAGGGGAAGCTGGAAACACCATATATTTT
>TRBJ2-3|TRBV7-9|TRBD2|16|NA
CASSLKLAGGQDTQYF
TGTGCCAGCAGCTTAAAACTAGCGGGAGGGCAGGATACGCAGTATTTT
>TRBJ2-5|TRBV7-9|NA|13|NA
CASSFGVEETQYF
TGTGCCAGCAGCTTTGGGGTTGAAGAGACCCAGTACTTC
>TRBJ2-5|TRBV18|TRBD1|15|NA
CASSPGDRGKETQYF
TGTGCCAGCTCACCAGGGGACAGGGGTAAAGAGACCCAGTACTTC
>TRBJ2-1|TRBV14|TRBD2|16|NA
CASSPVWGGSYNEQFF
TGTGCCAGCAGCCCTGTGTGGGGGGGCTCCTACAATGAGCAGTTCTTC
>TRBJ2-7|TRBV6-5|NA|14|NA
CASSYGPVAYEQYF
TGTGCCAGCAGTTACGGGCCGGTTGCCTACGAGCAGTACTTC
>TRBJ2-7|TRBV6-1|NA|11|few
CASHRNYEQYF
TGTGCCAGCCATCGTAATTACGAGCAGTACTTC
>TRBJ1-2|TRBV19|TRBD1|17|NA
CASTLLTGPGTGYGYTF
TGTGCCAGTACTCTCCTGACAGGGCCGGGCACCGGCTATGGCTACACCTTC
>TRBJ1-1|TRBV6-1|NA|11|NA
CASSVNTEAFF
TGTGCCAGCAGTGTAAACACTGAAGCTTTCTTT
>TRBJ2-1|TRBV4-1|NA|13|NA
CASSQGRDNEQFF
TGCGCCAGCAGCCAAGGGAGGGACAATGAGCAGTTCTTC
>TRBJ2-7|TRBV2|TRBD1|12|NA
CASRDRLYEQYF
TGTGCCAGCAGGGACAGGTTATACGAGCAGTACTTC
>TRBJ2-5|TRBV7-9|TRBD2|13|NA
CASSPREQETQYF
TGTGCCAGCAGCCCGCGGGAGCAAGAGACCCAGTACTTC
>TRBJ2-7|TRBV5-5|TRBD1|14|NA
CASSSDRGSYEQYF
TGTGCCAGCAGCTCCGACAGGGGATCCTACGAGCAGTACTTC